Below, 21 T cell receptor beta chains from the same sample are listed, as sequenced in a study of Graves' ophthalmopathy and Graves' hyperthyroidism (dated by TCRdb to 2016 to 2019). This sample was sequenced with an Illumina HiSeq 2000. For repertoire sequencing, TCR beta CDR3 regions were amplified from RNA transcripts. The first round was an RT-PCR using HTBI primers with the Qiagen OneStep RT-PCR kit, and this first round was followed by a second-round multiplex PCR, then size selection and purification. TCRdb's own reprocessing of the public reads used fastp at Q25 and MiXCR and kept productive beta chains. For every CDR3 protein sequence, its rows merge into one entry that carries the most common genes and DNA. The sample table records some 400,000 distinct CDR3 sequences; 15% to 20% of these occur just once. Roughly 1.5% of the sample is taken by the ten largest. Material for sequencing was peripheral blood. Receptors originate from a woman aged 18 to 35 with Graves' ophthalmopathy. Donor details come from another sample of the same person, matched by shared clones.

In this sample, this clonotype turned up many times. This sequence joins TRBV5-1 and TRBJ2-7; 9 positions agree with TRBD1. The CDR3 runs 15 residues. Per germline, CDR1 SGHRS and CDR2 YFSETQ. Trimming cost V 0 bases and J 5 bases; bases outside gene matches: 6. Here the CDR3 DNA reads TGCGCCAGCAGCTTGGAGGGACAGGGTCCCCACGAGCAGTACTTC. Its translation: CASSLEGQGPHEQYF.

The chain carries TRBV19 and TRBJ2-7; a possible D gene is TRBD2 (5 bases). The V end was cut by 6 bases, the J end by 2 bases, with 14 bases between. Looked up from germline, CDR1 is LNHDA and CDR2 is SQIVND (reference sequence). The CDR3 has 14 residues. The CDR3 region is CASSLEGDPYEQYF. As DNA, the CDR3 is TGTGCCAGTAGCCTAGAGGGAGATCCCTACGAGCAGTACTTC.

This clonotype was observed many times. CDR3 region: CSVEGTTNTGELFF. CDR3 sequence (DNA): TGCAGCGTTGAAGGGACTACTAACACCGGGGAGCTGTTTTTT. The chain recombines TRBV29-1 with TRBJ2-2, with D possibly being TRBD2 (6 bases). V lost 1 base and J lost 2, with 8 bases in between. From germline, CDR1 is SQVTM and CDR2 ANQGSEA. The CDR3 contains 14 residues.

This clonotype was counted only a few times. The chain's CDR3 is CASSGGTIETQYF. The CDR3 DNA sequence: TGTGCCAGCAGTGGGGGGACGATAGAGACCCAGTACTTC. V usage is TRBV12-3 or TRBV12-4 and J usage is TRBJ2-5; D may be TRBD2 (6 bases). V dropped 5 bases and J dropped 4 bases, with 11 bases sitting between them. This CDR3 contains 13 residues.

This clonotype was observed at least ten times. The chain couples TRBV24-1 to TRBJ1-1, with 8 bases that match TRBD1. V lost 12 bases and J lost 5; bases outside the gene matches: 10. The CDR3 runs to 13 residues. Germline V gives CDR1 KGHDR, CDR2 SFDVKD. The CDR3 nucleotides read TGTGCCCCACCCCAGGGGGCGCATACTGAAGCTTTCTTT. It yields the protein CAPPQGAHTEAFF.

In its sample, this clonotype was seen many times. CDR3 residues: CASSSWGERGLRGTQYF. The CDR3 DNA reads TGTGCCAGCAGCAGCTGGGGTGAGCGGGGGCTGCGGGGGACCCAGTACTTC. The chain has TRBV7-2 and TRBJ2-5; 8 bases are a match to TRBD2. This CDR3 region has 17 residues. Germline CDR1 is SGHTA and CDR2 is FQGNSA. V lost 5 bases, J lost 7 bases, and 18 bases stayed unmatched.

This clonotype was observed many times. This chain links TRBV28 with TRBJ1-5; D perhaps matches TRBD1 (5 bases). The germline CDR1 and CDR2 sequences are MDHEN and SYDVKM. This CDR3 spans 15 amino acids. Between the trimmed V and J ends, which lost 3 bases and 3 bases, there was a span of 12 bases. The CDR3 DNA reads TGTGCCAGCAGTTTTAGTGGGACTCACAATCAGCCCCAGCATTTT. Translation gives CASSFSGTHNQPQHF. Looking up the rest from reference TRBV28 and TRBJ1-5 gives the full variable domain: DVKVTQSSRYLVKRTGEKVFLECVQDMDHENMFWYRQDPGLGLRLIYFSYDVKMKEKGDIPEGYSVSREKKERFSLILESASTNQTSMYLCASSFSGTHNQPQHFGDGTRLSIL.

The sample holds many counts of this clonotype. This chain uses TRBV2 with TRBJ2-7, with D perhaps matching TRBD2 (7 bases). V lost 8 bases and J 7 bases, leaving 27 bases between the germline ends. CDR3 length: 16 residues. Germline V gives CDR1 SNHLY, CDR2 FYNNEI. The CDR3 DNA is TGTGCCAGCCAGAACCGGGGGGCAGGCCGTCTTTGGGAGCAGTACTTC. Translating it yields CASQNRGAGRLWEQYF.

In this sample, this clonotype turned up many times. The rearrangement uses TRBV18 and TRBJ1-1; D not certain. The CDR3 runs 15 residues. The germline V gene encodes CDR1 KGHSH and CDR2 LQKENI. Trimming stripped 6 bases from V and 1 base from J, with 15 bases between. CDR3 sequence: CASSQKPSWNTEAFF. The CDR3 DNA follows: TGTGCCAGCTCGCAAAAACCCTCATGGAACACTGAAGCTTTCTTT.

There are many counts of this clonotype. One end of the junction is discordant with germline, which a read error may explain. CDR3: CASGYRDSLPLNTEAFF. In nucleotides, the CDR3 is TGTGCCAGCGGTTACCGGGACAGCCTACCTCTGAACACTGAAGCTTTCTTT. The V gene is TRBV6-2 or TRBV6-3, the J gene TRBJ1-1; 7 positions match TRBD1. The CDR3 extends over 17 amino acids. Germline V gene lookup returns CDR1 MNHEY and CDR2 SVGEGT.

This clonotype showed up many times. The rearrangement joins TRBV29-1 to TRBJ2-7, with 9 bases identical to TRBD1. CDR1 is SQVTM and CDR2 is ANQGSEA in the germline V gene. The V gene end was trimmed by 4 bases and the J gene end by 1 base; junction bases not matched to a gene: 8. The CDR3 is 15 amino acids. CDR3: CSVGGTGRGSYEQYF. The CDR3 nucleotides read TGCAGCGTTGGGGGGACAGGGAGGGGGTCCTACGAGCAGTACTTC.

J is TRBJ2-7 and V is TRBV6-1, with D tentatively TRBD1 or TRBD2 (5 bases each). Germline V gene data show CDR1 as MNHNS and CDR2 as SASEGT. The CDR3 has 17 residues. V gave up 6 bases and J gave up 2 bases, with 23 bases separating them. DNA of the CDR3: TGTGCCAGCAGAAGCAGCTGGTGGGACGGCCGAACCTACGAGCAGTACTTC. This sequence encodes CASRSSWWDGRTYEQYF.

This clonotype occurred many times. J is TRBJ2-4 and V is TRBV6-2 or TRBV6-3, with D tentatively TRBD2 (6 bases). CDR1 and CDR2 from the germline V gene are MNHEY and SVGEGT. V lost 6 bases, J lost 7 bases, and 10 bases lay in between. The CDR3 is 12 amino acids. The CDR3 reads CASRGGGNIQYF. CDR3 DNA: TGTGCCAGCAGGGGAGGAGGGAACATTCAGTACTTC.

This chain joins TRBV6-5 and TRBJ2-5, with 8 bases lining up with TRBD1. Germline lookup yields CDR1 MNHEY and CDR2 SVGAGI. There are 13 residues in the CDR3. The V gene end was trimmed by 3 bases and the J gene end by 6 bases; junction bases not matched to a gene: 3. CDR3 residues: CASSYTGGKTQYF. As DNA, the CDR3 is TGTGCCAGCAGTTATACAGGGGGGAAGACCCAGTACTTC.

In its sample, this clonotype was seen many times. The chain has TRBV28 and TRBJ2-7, with 10 positions matching TRBD1. V gave up 8 bases and J gave up 4 bases; unmatched junction bases: 8. CDR3 length: 14 residues. Germline values: CDR1 MDHEN, CDR2 SYDVKM. The CDR3 DNA follows: TGTGCCAGCCGAGACAGGGGGCGCCTTTACGAGCAGTACTTC. It translates to CASRDRGRLYEQYF.

This clonotype was seen at least ten times. The CDR3 region is CASSRSRGDTEAFF. CDR3 DNA sequence: TGCGCCAGCAGCCGCTCTAGAGGGGACACTGAAGCTTTCTTT. J is TRBJ1-1 and V is TRBV5-1, with D tentatively TRBD1 (5 bases). The V end lost 4 bases, the J end lost 3 bases, and 13 bases lay between the germline ends. The CDR3 runs 14 residues. Germline V gene lookup returns CDR1 SGHRS and CDR2 YFSETQ.

In its sample, this clonotype was seen many times. The chain links TRBV6-1 to TRBJ2-5; 9 bases fit TRBD1. V lost 1 base and J lost 3; bases outside the gene matches: 18. The germline V gene has CDR1 MNHNS and CDR2 SASEGT. The CDR3 contains 20 residues. The CDR3 DNA reads as TGTGCCAGCAGTGAAGGGACGGCCATCTTTAGACAGGGGGACAAAGAGACCCAGTACTTC. As protein: CASSEGTAIFRQGDKETQYF.

This clonotype was observed many times. The chain joins TRBV28 to TRBJ1-6; 7 bases are shared with TRBD1. CDR3 length: 14 amino acids. The junction had 7 bases not matched to a gene; V was cut back by 0 bases and J by 14 bases. CDR1 MDHEN and CDR2 SYDVKM come from the germline V gene. The CDR3 coding sequence is TGTGCCAGCAGTTTATGGGGACAGACCGGCACCCTCCACTTT. Translation: CASSLWGQTGTLHF.

Turning to this clonotype: The germline gene is not matched at one end of the junction; a read error may be the cause. V is TRBV5-1 and J is TRBJ2-5, with 9 bases matching TRBD1. CDR3 length: 17 amino acids. CDR1 SGHRS and CDR2 YFSETQ come from the germline V gene. CDR3 residues: CASTLLSPGQGEETQYF. In DNA form, the CDR3 reads TGCGCCAGCACCTTGCTATCTCCGGGACAGGGAGAAGAGACCCAGTACTTC.

This chain joins TRBV12-3 or TRBV12-4 and TRBJ2-7; TRBD2 is a possible D gene (6 bases). The CDR3 has 17 residues. V was cut by 4 bases and J by 2 bases, with 21 bases left in between. In nucleotides, the CDR3 is TGTGCCAGCAGTTCGTACCCAGAAACGGGGGACCCCTACGAGCAGTACTTC. Its translation is CASSSYPETGDPYEQYF.

Ten or more counts support this clonotype. The chain employs TRBV6-2 or TRBV6-3 and TRBJ2-3; possibly TRBD1 or TRBD2 for D (5 bases each). This CDR3 spans 16 amino acids. V was pared by 0 bases and J by 2 bases, with 12 bases between. Per the germline V gene, CDR1 is MNHEY and CDR2 is SVGEGT. CDR3 amino acids: CASSYSIGGFTDTQYF. The CDR3 nucleotides are TGTGCCAGCAGTTACTCGATTGGGGGATTCACAGATACGCAGTATTTT.